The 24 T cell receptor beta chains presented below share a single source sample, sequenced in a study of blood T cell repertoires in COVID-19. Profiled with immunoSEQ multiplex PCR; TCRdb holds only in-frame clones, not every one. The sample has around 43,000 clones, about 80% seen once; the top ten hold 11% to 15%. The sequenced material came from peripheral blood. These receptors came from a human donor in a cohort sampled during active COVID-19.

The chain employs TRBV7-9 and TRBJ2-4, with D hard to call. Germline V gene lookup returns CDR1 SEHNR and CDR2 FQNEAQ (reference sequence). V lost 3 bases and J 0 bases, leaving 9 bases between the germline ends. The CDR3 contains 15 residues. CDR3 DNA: TGTGCCAGCAGCTTTAACAGTTTAGCCAAAAACATTCAGTACTTC. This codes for CASSFNSLAKNIQYF.

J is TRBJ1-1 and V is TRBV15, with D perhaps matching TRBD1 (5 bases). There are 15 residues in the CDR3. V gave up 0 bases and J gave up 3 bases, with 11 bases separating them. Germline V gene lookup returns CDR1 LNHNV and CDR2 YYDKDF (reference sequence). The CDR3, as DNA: TGTGCCACCAGCAGAGATCGGGCGGGGGACACTGAAGCTTTCTTT. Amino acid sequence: CATSRDRAGDTEAFF.

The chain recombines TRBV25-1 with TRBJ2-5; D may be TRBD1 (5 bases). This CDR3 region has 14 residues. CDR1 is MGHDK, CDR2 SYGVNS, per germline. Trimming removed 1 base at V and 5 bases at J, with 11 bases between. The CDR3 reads CASSEWQGPETQYF. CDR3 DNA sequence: TGTGCCAGCAGTGAATGGCAGGGCCCGGAGACCCAGTACTTC.

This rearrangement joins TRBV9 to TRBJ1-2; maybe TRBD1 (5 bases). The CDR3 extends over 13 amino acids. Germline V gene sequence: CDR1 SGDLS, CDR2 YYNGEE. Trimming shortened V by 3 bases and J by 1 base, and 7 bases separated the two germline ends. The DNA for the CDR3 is TGTGCCAGCAGCGCCGGGGGTAACTATGGCTACACCTTC. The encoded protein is CASSAGGNYGYTF.

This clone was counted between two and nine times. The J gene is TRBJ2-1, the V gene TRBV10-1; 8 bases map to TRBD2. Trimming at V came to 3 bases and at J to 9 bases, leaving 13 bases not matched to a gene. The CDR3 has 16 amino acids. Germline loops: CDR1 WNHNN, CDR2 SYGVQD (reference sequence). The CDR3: CASSDRTSGRRGEQFF. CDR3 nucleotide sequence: TGCGCCAGCAGTGATCGGACCAGCGGGAGAAGAGGTGAGCAGTTCTTC.

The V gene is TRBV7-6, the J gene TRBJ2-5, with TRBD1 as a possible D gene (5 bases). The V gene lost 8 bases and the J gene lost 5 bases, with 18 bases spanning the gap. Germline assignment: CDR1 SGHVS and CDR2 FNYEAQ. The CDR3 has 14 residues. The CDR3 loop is CASSMGLVGETQYF. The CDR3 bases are TGTGCCAGCTCCATGGGGCTAGTAGGCGAGACCCAGTACTTC.

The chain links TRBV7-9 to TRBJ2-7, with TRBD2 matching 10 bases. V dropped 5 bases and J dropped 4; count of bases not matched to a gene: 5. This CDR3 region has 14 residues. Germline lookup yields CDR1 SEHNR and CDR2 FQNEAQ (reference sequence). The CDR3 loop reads CASSPGTSAYEQYF. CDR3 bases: TGTGCCAGCAGCCCAGGGACTAGCGCATACGAGCAGTACTTC.

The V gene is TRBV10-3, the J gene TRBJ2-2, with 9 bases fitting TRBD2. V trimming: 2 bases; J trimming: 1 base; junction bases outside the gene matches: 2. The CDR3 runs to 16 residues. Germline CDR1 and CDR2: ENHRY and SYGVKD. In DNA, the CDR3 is TGTGCCATCAGTGAGGCACTAGCGGGGAACACCGGGGAGCTGTTTTTT. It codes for CAISEALAGNTGELFF.

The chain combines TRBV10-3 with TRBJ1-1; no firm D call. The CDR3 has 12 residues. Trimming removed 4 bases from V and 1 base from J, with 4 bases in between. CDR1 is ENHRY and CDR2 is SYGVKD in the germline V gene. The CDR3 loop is CAISAQNTEAFF. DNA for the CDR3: TGTGCCATCAGTGCCCAGAACACTGAAGCTTTCTTT.

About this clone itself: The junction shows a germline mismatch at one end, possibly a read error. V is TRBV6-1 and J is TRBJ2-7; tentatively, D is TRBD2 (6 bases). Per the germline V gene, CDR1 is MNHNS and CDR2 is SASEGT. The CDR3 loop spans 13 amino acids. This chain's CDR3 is CASREAGRGEQYF. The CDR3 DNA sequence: TGTGCCAGCAGGGAAGCGGGTAGGGGCGAGCAGTACTTC.

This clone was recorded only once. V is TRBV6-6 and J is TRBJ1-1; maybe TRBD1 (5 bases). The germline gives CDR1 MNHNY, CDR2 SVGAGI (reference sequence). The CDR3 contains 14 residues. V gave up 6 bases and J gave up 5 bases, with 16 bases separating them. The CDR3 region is CASRLGGTGTEAFF. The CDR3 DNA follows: TGTGCCAGCAGGCTGGGCGGGACGGGAACTGAAGCTTTCTTT.

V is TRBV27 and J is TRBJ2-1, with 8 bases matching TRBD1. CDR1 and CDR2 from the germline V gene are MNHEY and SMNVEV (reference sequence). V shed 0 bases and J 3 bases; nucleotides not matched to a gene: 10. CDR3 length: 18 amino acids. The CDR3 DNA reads TGTGCCAGCAGTTTATCGATCCAGGGGGCAAATATCTACAATGAGCAGTTCTTC. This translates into CASSLSIQGANIYNEQFF.

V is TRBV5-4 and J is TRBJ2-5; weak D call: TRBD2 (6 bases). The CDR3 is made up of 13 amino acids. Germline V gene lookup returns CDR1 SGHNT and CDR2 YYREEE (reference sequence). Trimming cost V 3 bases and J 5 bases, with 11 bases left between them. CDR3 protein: CASSSDLAETQYF. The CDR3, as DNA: TGTGCCAGCAGCTCGGATCTAGCGGAGACCCAGTACTTC.

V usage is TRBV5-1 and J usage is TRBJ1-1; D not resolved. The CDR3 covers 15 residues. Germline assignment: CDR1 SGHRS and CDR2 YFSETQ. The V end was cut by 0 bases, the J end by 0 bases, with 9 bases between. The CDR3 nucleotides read TGCGCCAGCAGCTTGGACACAGTACTGAACACTGAAGCTTTCTTT. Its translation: CASSLDTVLNTEAFF.

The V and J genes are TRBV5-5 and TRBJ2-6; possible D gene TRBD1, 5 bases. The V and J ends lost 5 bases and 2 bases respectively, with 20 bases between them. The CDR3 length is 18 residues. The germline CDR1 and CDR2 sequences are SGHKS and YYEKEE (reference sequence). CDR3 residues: CASSQTRVDLPGANVLTF. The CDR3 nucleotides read TGTGCCAGCAGTCAAACCAGGGTGGATCTGCCTGGGGCCAACGTCCTGACTTTC. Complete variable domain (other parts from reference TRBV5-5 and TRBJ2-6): DAGVTQSPTHLIKTRGQQVTLRCSPISGHKSVSWYQQVLGQGPQFIFQYYEKEERGRGNFPDRFSARQFPNYSSELNVNALLLGDSALYLCASSQTRVDLPGANVLTFGAGSRLTVL.

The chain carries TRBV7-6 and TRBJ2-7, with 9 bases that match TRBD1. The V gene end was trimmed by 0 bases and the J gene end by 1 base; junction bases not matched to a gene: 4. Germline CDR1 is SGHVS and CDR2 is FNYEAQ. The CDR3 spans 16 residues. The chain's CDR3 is CASSLARTGESYEQYF. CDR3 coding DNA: TGTGCCAGCAGCTTAGCCCGGACAGGGGAGTCCTACGAGCAGTACTTC.

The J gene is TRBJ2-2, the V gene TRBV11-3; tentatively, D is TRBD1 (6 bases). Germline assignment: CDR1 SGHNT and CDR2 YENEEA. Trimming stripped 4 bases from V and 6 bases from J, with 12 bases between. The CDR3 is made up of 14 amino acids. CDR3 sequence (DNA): TGTGCCAGCAGCTCAGGGGAGAGAGCCGGGGAGCTGTTTTTT. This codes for CASSSGERAGELFF.

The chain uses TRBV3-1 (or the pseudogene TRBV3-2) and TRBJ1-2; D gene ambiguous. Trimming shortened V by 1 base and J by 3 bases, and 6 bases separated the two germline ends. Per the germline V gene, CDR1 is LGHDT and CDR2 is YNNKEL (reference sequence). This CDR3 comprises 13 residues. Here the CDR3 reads CASSQGIYYGYTF. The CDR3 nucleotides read TGTGCCAGCAGCCAAGGTATATACTATGGCTACACCTTC.

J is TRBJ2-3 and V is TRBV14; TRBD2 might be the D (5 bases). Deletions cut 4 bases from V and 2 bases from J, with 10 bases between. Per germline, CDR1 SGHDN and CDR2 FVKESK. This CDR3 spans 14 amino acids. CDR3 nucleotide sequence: TGTGCCAGCAGCCCGGGGTTTTCCACAGATACGCAGTATTTT. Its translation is CASSPGFSTDTQYF.

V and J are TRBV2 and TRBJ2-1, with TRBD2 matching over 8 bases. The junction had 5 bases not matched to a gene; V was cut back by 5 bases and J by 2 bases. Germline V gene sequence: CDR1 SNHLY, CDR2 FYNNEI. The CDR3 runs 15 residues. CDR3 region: CASSQGLVTYNEQFF. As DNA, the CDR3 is TGTGCCAGCAGTCAGGGACTAGTAACCTACAATGAGCAGTTCTTC.

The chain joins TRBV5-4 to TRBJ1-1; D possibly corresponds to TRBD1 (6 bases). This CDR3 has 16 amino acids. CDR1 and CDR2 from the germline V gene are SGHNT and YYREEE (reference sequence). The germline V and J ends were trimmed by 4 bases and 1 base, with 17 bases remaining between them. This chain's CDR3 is CASSPGVGRGNTEAFF. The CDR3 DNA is TGTGCCAGCAGCCCCGGGGTAGGCAGGGGGAACACTGAAGCTTTCTTT.

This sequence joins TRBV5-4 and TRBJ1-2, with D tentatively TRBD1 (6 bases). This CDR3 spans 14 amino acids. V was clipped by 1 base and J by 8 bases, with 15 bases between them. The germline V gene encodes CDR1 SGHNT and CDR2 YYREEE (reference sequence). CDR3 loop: CASSLKGVQVGYTF. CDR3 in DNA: TGTGCCAGCAGCTTGAAGGGGGTTCAAGTCGGCTACACCTTC.

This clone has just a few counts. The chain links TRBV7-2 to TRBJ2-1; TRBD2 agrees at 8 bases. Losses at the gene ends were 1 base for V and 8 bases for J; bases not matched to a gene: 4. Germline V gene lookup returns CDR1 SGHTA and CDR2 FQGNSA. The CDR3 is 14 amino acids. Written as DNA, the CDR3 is TGTGCCAGCAGCTTAGTAGCCGGGAGGGATGAGCAGTTCTTC. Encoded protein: CASSLVAGRDEQFF.

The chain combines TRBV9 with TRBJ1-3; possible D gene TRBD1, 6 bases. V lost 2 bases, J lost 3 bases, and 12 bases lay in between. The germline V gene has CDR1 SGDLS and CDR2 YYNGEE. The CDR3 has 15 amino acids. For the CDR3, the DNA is TGTGCCAGCAGCGTGGAAACAGGGATTGGAAACACCATATATTTT. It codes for CASSVETGIGNTIYF.